The entry below gives a single T cell receptor (beta chain) sequence along with its context. Cell sorting via CD45RO/CCR7/CD25/CD127/CD95/CD27 was performed to obtain CD4+ naive, central memory, regulatory and stem cell-like memory cells. The record originates from a study of beta chain features in type 1 diabetes. Background on the study: Sorted cell examination encompassed approximately 98,000,000 cells across all samples.

CDR3 size: 14 residues. Trimming cost V 0 bases and J 5 bases, with 8 bases left between them. Germline CDR1 and CDR2: SGHDN and FVKESK. Expressed TCRB transcripts were sequenced because the entire RNA isolate underwent reverse transcription. This table comes from immunoSEQ multiplex PCR, and its TCRdb copy is limited to in-frame clones, with some not included. The table includes hundreds of thousands of clones, 8% detected once. This sequence was found in a woman in her late teens or twenties in good health. Sequenced input: central memory CD4+ T cells from blood. J is TRBJ2-1 and V is TRBV14; D might be TRBD1 or TRBD2, each matching 6 bases. CDR3 in amino acids: CASSQERGDNEQFF. Written as DNA, the CDR3 is TGTGCCAGCAGCCAAGAAAGGGGGGACAATGAGCAGTTCTTC. The complete variable domain, with remaining parts taken from reference TRBV14 and TRBJ2-1, reads EAGVTQFPSHSVIEKGQTVTLRCDPISGHDNLYWYRRVMGKEIKFLLHFVKESKQDESGMPNNRFLAERTGGTYSTLKVQPAELEDSGVYFCASSQERGDNEQFFGPGTRLTVL.